This T cell receptor (beta chain) comes out of a study of T cell changes during pregnancy in multiple sclerosis. Sequencing was performed with immunoSEQ multiplex PCR; in TCRdb, only in-frame clones are kept and a portion is missing. The sample contains about 36,000 clones, almost 95% of which appear only once. The sample was PBMCs (not recorded whether the cells were cultured). This receptor was identified in a female donor with multiple sclerosis, enrolled in a pregnancy study.

The CDR3 DNA sequence: TGTGCCAGCAGTTACTCTTCGTCGGGGGCGCAGTACTTC. This encodes CASSYSSSGAQYF. V usage is TRBV6-5 and J usage is TRBJ2-7, with D perhaps assigned TRBD1 or TRBD2 (6 bases each). V was cut by 0 bases and J by 9 bases, with 12 bases left in between. This CDR3 is built from 13 residues. The germline CDR1 and CDR2 sequences are MNHEY and SVGAGI.